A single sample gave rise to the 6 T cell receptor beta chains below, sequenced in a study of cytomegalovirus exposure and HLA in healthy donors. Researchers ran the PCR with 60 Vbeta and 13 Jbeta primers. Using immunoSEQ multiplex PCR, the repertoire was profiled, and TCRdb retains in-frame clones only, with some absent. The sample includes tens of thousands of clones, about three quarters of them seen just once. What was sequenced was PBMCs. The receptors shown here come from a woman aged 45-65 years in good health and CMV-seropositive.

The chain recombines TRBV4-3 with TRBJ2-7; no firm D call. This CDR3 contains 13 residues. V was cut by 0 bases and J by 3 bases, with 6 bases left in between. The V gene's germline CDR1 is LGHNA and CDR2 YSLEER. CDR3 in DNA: TGCGCCAGCAGCCAAGATCTCCGCTACGAGCAGTACTTC. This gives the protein CASSQDLRYEQYF.

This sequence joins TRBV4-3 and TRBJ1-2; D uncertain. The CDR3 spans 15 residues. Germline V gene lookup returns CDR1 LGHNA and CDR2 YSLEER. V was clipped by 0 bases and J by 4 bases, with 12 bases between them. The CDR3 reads CASSQDLRLGYGYTF. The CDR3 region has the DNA TGCGCCAGCAGCCAAGATCTGCGGCTTGGCTATGGCTACACCTTC.

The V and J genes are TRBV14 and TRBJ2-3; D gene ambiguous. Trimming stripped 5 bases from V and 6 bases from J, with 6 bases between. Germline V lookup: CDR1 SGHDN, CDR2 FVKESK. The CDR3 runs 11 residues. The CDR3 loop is CASSFRDTQYF. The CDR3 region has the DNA TGTGCCAGCAGCTTCAGGGATACGCAGTATTTT.

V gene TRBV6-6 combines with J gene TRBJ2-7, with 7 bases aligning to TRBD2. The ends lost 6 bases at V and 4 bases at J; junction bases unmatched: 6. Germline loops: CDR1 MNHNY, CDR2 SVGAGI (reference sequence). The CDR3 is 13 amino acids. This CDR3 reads CASSGGSVYEQYF. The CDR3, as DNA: TGTGCCAGCAGCGGCGGGAGCGTTTACGAGCAGTACTTC.

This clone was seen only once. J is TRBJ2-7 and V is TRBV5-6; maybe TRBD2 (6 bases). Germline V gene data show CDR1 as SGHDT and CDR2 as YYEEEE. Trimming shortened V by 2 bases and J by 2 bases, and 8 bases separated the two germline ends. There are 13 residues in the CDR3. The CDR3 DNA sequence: TGTGCCAGCAGCTTAGTAGCGGCCTACGAGCAGTACTTC. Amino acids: CASSLVAAYEQYF.

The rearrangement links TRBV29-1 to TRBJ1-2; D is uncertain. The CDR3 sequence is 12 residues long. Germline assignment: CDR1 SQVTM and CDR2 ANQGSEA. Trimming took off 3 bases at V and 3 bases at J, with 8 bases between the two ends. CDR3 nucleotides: TGCAGCGTTGACCCCGGAGACTATGGCTACACCTTC. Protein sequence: CSVDPGDYGYTF.